This is a list of T cell receptor beta chains from one sample in a study of identical twins. TCRdb reprocessed the 5' RACE reads via MiXCR and lists one record per CDR3 protein. The table lists about 500,000 distinct CDR3 sequences, around 15% of them singletons. The sample also formed part of further work on yellow fever vaccine responses in identical twins.

Specimen: CD4+ T cells sorted from blood. Receptors were obtained from a woman younger than 35 in good health. The CDR3 runs from the conserved cysteine through the conserved F or W. D genes are given only for firm matches. Size values are once, few and many counts, or a class for expanded clones, and some rows have none.

v_call	clone_size	d_call	j_call	cdr3_nt	cdr3_aa
TRBV12-3/TRBV12-4	few	NA	TRBJ2-2	TGTGCCAGCAGCCCACTAGGGGCTGGGGAGCTGTTTTTT	CASSPLGAGELFF
TRBV25-1	NA	NA	TRBJ1-5	TGTGCCAGCAGTGAATCGACAGGTAGCAATCAGCCCCAGCATTTT	CASSESTGSNQPQHF
TRBV6-5	few	NA	TRBJ2-1	TGTGCCAGCAGTTACTCTGAGATAGCGGCATATGGTGAGCAGTTCTTC	CASSYSEIAAYGEQFF
TRBV4-1	few	NA	TRBJ2-7	TGCGCCAGCAGCCAAGAATATGGACAGGGGGGACTAGCGGAGTCCTACGAGCAGTACTTC	CASSQEYGQGGLAESYEQYF
TRBV6-1	NA	NA	TRBJ2-1	TGTGCCAGCAGTGCAGGGGGGGCCCTAAATGAGCAGTTCTTC	CASSAGGALNEQFF
TRBV7-2	many	NA	TRBJ2-3	TGTGCCAGCAGGAGTAGGGCTAGCACAGATACGCAGTATTTT	CASRSRASTDTQYF
TRBV20-1	few	NA	TRBJ2-7	TGCAGTGCCCCGATGACAGCGGCAGGTAACGAGCAGTACTTC	CSAPMTAAGNEQYF
TRBV29-1	few	NA	TRBJ2-1	TGCAGCGTTCATGGGGGCTACAATGAGCAGTTCTTC	CSVHGGYNEQFF
TRBV3-1	NA	TRBD1	TRBJ2-1	TGTGCCAGCAGCGTCCGGGACAGGGGGCGCCGGGATGAGCAGTTCTTC	CASSVRDRGRRDEQFF
TRBV20-1	few	TRBD1	TRBJ2-7	TGCAGTGCTAACCGGGACAGGGGCTACGAGCAGTACTTC	CSANRDRGYEQYF
TRBV29-1	many	TRBD2	TRBJ2-5	TGCAGCGCGCTTATAGCGGGAGTAGAGACCCAGTACTTC	CSALIAGVETQYF
TRBV7-3	many	NA	TRBJ2-3	TGTGCCAGCAGCTCCCTAAGACTAGTCTCCCCGCAGTATTTT	CASSSLRLVSPQYF
TRBV10-3	many	TRBD2	TRBJ2-2	TGTGCCATACTCAAAGCGGGATTGAACACCGGGGAGCTGTTTTTT	CAILKAGLNTGELFF
TRBV10-3	many	NA	TRBJ2-7	TGTGCCATCAGTGAAACATCGGTAGGTTCCTACGAGCAGTACTTC	CAISETSVGSYEQYF
TRBV12-3/TRBV12-4	NA	NA	TRBJ2-5	TGTGCCAGCAGTTTACGGAGGAGCCGCCAAGAGACCCAGTACTTC	CASSLRRSRQETQYF
TRBV20-1	NA	NA	TRBJ2-1	TGCAGTGCTAGAGATCCTCAACGGGGGTCGCGGTGGGATGAGCAGTTCTTC	CSARDPQRGSRWDEQFF
TRBV24-1	NA	TRBD2	TRBJ2-1	TGTGCCACCAGTGATCTGACTAGCGGGGGGCTTTATGAGCAGTTCTTC	CATSDLTSGGLYEQFF
TRBV19	few	NA	TRBJ1-2	TGTGCCAGCGGAACCCGGGGCTACACCTTC	CASGTRGYTF
TRBV5-1	few	NA	TRBJ2-1	TGCGCCAGCAGCTATCTAGGGAGCGAGCAGTTCTTC	CASSYLGSEQFF
TRBV5-1	few	NA	TRBJ2-5	TGCGCCAGCAGCTTGGAGAGCGTCCAAGAGACCCAGTACTTC	CASSLESVQETQYF
TRBV28	NA	NA	TRBJ2-2	TGTGCCAGCAGTTTAGCCCCAGGGAAGCGGACCGGGGAGCTGTTTTTT	CASSLAPGKRTGELFF
TRBV27	many	NA	TRBJ2-7	TGTGCCAGCAGTTTAAGACTGCAGGGCGAGCAGTACTTC	CASSLRLQGEQYF
TRBV9	NA	TRBD2	TRBJ2-3	TGTGCCAGCAGCGTAACGACTGGCGGGAGTACAGATACGCAGTATTTT	CASSVTTGGSTDTQYF
TRBV15	NA	TRBD2	TRBJ2-2	TGTGCCACCACTAGCGGGAGGATGGGGGAGCTGTTTTTT	CATTSGRMGELFF
TRBV30	many	TRBD1	TRBJ1-2	TGTGCCTGGGCGGGACAGGGCTACACCTTC	CAWAGQGYTF
TRBV6-6	few	NA	TRBJ1-1	TGTGCCAGCAGTTACGTGGACCTAGAAGCTTTCTTT	CASSYVDLEAFF
TRBV5-1	few	TRBD1	TRBJ2-4	TGCGCCAGCAGCTTGGGGACAGGGGAAACCAAAAACATTCAGTACTTC	CASSLGTGETKNIQYF
TRBV20-1	NA	NA	TRBJ2-1	TGCAGTGCTAGAGTTTTCGGCAGGGGACTCTACAATGAGCAGTTCTTC	CSARVFGRGLYNEQFF
TRBV10-3	few	NA	TRBJ2-7	TGTGCCATCAGGGGGAGCGCCTACGAGCAGTACTTC	CAIRGSAYEQYF
TRBV7-6	NA	NA	TRBJ2-4	TGTGCCAGCAGCTTAGATGACGGGGTCAAAAACATTCAGTACTTC	CASSLDDGVKNIQYF
TRBV28	few	TRBD2	TRBJ2-2	TGTGCCAGCAGTTTATCGGCGGGAGGGCCACAAGGGGAGCTGTTTTTT	CASSLSAGGPQGELFF
TRBV29-1	few	NA	TRBJ2-5	TGCAGCGTCTTGACAGGACAAGAGACCCAGTACTTC	CSVLTGQETQYF
TRBV24-1	few	NA	TRBJ2-3	TGTGCCACCGGCCGAAATGACCGCGATACGCAGTATTTT	CATGRNDRDTQYF
TRBV3-1	once	TRBD1	TRBJ2-3	TGTGCCAGCAGCTTCGGACAGGGGTACGGCATGGATACGCAGTATTTT	CASSFGQGYGMDTQYF
TRBV20-1	NA	TRBD2	TRBJ2-7	TGCAGTGTTGAGCGACTAGCGGAAAAGCAGTACTTC	CSVERLAEKQYF
TRBV20-1	many	TRBD2	TRBJ2-3	TGCAGTGCTAGAGTAGCGGGAAGCACAGATACGCAGTATTTT	CSARVAGSTDTQYF
TRBV20-1	many	NA	TRBJ1-2	TGCAGTGCCAGCCGCGGGCCCAACTATGGCTACACCTTC	CSASRGPNYGYTF
TRBV6-1	NA	NA	TRBJ2-5	TGTGCCAGCAGTAAATCCGGACTCCCGGAGACCCAGTACTTC	CASSKSGLPETQYF
TRBV12-3/TRBV12-4	few	TRBD2	TRBJ2-2	TGTGCCAGCAGATCGTCTAGCGGGGGGGCGGCCGGGGAGCTGTTTTTT	CASRSSSGGAAGELFF
TRBV27	NA	NA	TRBJ1-1	TGTGCCAGCAGTTCACAGGGAACAGGACTTATGAACACTGAAGCTTTCTTT	CASSSQGTGLMNTEAFF
TRBV12-3/TRBV12-4	few	NA	TRBJ2-4	TGTGCCAGCAGTTTAAACCCCGGAGGGATCAAAAACATTCAGTACTTC	CASSLNPGGIKNIQYF
TRBV7-3	NA	NA	TRBJ2-5	TGTGCCAGCAGCCCAACAGGGTTTGGGCAGGAGACCCAGTACTTC	CASSPTGFGQETQYF
TRBV18	NA	NA	TRBJ2-7	TGTGCCAGCTCACCACCGACTAAAGAGCCGGAGCAGTACTTC	CASSPPTKEPEQYF
TRBV6-5	few	TRBD2	TRBJ2-1	TGTGCCAGCAGTTACTCTTTACTAGCGGGGGCCAACTACAATGAGCAGTTCTTC	CASSYSLLAGANYNEQFF
TRBV12-3/TRBV12-4	NA	NA	TRBJ2-4	TGTGCCAGCAGTTTAGAAACTGGGATGCAGAACATTCAGTACTTC	CASSLETGMQNIQYF
TRBV3-1	NA	NA	TRBJ1-6	TGTGCCAGCAGCCAAGTGGTAAATTCACCCCTCCACTTT	CASSQVVNSPLHF
TRBV5-1	NA	NA	TRBJ1-5	TGCGCCAGCAGCTTGGCGTCAGGCCAGAATCAGCCCCAGCATTTT	CASSLASGQNQPQHF
TRBV28	few	NA	TRBJ1-5	TGTGCCAGCAGTTTCCCGGGAACTAGCAATCAGCCCCAGCATTTT	CASSFPGTSNQPQHF
TRBV10-2	few	NA	TRBJ2-5	TGCGCCAGCAGTGATACTGCCCCAGAGACCCAGTACTTC	CASSDTAPETQYF
TRBV5-1	few	TRBD2	TRBJ2-1	TGCGCCAGTAGCGGGAGTCTTTCCTACAATGAGCAGTTCTTC	CASSGSLSYNEQFF
TRBV5-1	once	TRBD2	TRBJ2-1	TGCGCCAGCAAAGCGCATCTAGCGGGGCCTGGGGATGAGCAGTTCTTC	CASKAHLAGPGDEQFF
TRBV7-8	few	NA	TRBJ2-2	TGTGCCAGCAGCTTAGTCTTCGGACAGCCCGGGGAGCTGTTTTTT	CASSLVFGQPGELFF
TRBV6-1	NA	NA	TRBJ2-5	TGTGCCAGCAGTGACGGGCGGGGTGGGACCCAGTACTTC	CASSDGRGGTQYF
TRBV5-1	NA	NA	TRBJ2-1	TGCGCCAGCAGCTTGGTCCGGCCATTTGGGGGAAGCTCCTACAATGAGCAGTTCTTC	CASSLVRPFGGSSYNEQFF
TRBV6-2/TRBV6-3	NA	TRBD1	TRBJ2-7	TGTGCCAGCAGTCGACAGGGGTACTACGAGCAGTACTTC	CASSRQGYYEQYF